What follows are 5 T cell receptor beta chains derived from one specimen sequenced in a study of human T cells and chemical hapten exposure. TCRdb independently ran MiXCR on the RACE reads; one entry per CDR3 protein. The data contain roughly 260,000 distinct CDR3 sequences, 8.6% of them singletons. This sample's time point: pre-sensitization, week 0. Treatment described: therapeutic diphenylcyclopropenone sensitization with weekly scalp DPC. The sequenced sample was whole blood, obtained in connection with sensitization to the hapten diphenylcyclopropenone (DPC). The source is a woman in her thirties or forties with alopecia areata. Some clones in this sample may be carry-over from other donors' samples.

This clonotype was picked up many times. The V call is TRBV6-4, the J call TRBJ1-4; D gene uncertain. The V end lost 6 bases, the J end lost 4 bases, and 15 bases lay between the germline ends. This CDR3 comprises 15 residues. In germline, CDR1 is MRHNA, CDR2 SNTAGT. CDR3 sequence (DNA): TGTGCCAGCAGCCCGGGGAGGGCGAATAATGAAAAACTGTTTTTT. Translating gives CASSPGRANNEKLFF.

J is TRBJ2-5 and V is TRBV18; tentatively, D is TRBD2 (6 bases). With 3 bases removed from V and 0 bases from J, the gap between germline ends came to 20 bases. This CDR3 region has 18 residues. In germline, CDR1 is KGHSH, CDR2 LQKENI. CDR3 sequence reads: CASSPFVAGRANQETQYF. CDR3 nucleotides: TGTGCCAGCTCACCGTTCGTCGCGGGGAGAGCCAACCAAGAGACCCAGTACTTC.

This clonotype was seen at least ten times. V gene TRBV9 combines with J gene TRBJ2-7, with D perhaps TRBD2 (5 bases). Germline V gene data show CDR1 as SGDLS and CDR2 as YYNGEE. CDR3 size: 14 residues. V lost 4 bases and J 9 bases, leaving 20 bases between the germline ends. The CDR3 protein is CASSPGLAGVGQYF. DNA of the CDR3: TGTGCCAGCAGCCCGGGCCTCGCGGGTGTAGGGCAGTACTTC.

The V call is TRBV9, the J call TRBJ2-7, with 10 nucleotides matching TRBD1. Germline CDR1 SGDLS, CDR2 YYNGEE. This CDR3 comprises 16 residues. With 4 bases clipped from V and 2 bases from J, the junction kept 9 bases outside the gene matches. CDR3 loop: CASSPHGQGVTYEQYF. CDR3 bases: TGTGCCAGCAGCCCTCATGGACAGGGGGTCACCTACGAGCAGTACTTC.

This clonotype was observed a few times. The chain carries TRBV12-3 or TRBV12-4 and TRBJ2-1; TRBD2 aligns across 13 bases. The V gene end was trimmed by 7 bases and the J gene end by 7 bases; junction bases not matched to a gene: 7. The CDR3 contains 15 residues. The CDR3, as DNA: TGTGCCAGCACCCGGACTAGCGGGAGCTGGAATGAGCAGTTCTTC. This encodes CASTRTSGSWNEQFF.